Detailed here is one T cell receptor (beta chain). Its antigen is not known. The data were taken from a study of cytomegalovirus exposure and HLA in healthy donors. Use of 60 Vbeta and 13 Jbeta primers characterized the PCR. In the source study's methods: A later analysis counted 65 million to 95 million unique TCR beta chains, some 11 million shared. Method: immunoSEQ multiplex PCR; TCRdb's copy keeps in-frame clones and lacks some. From that table come the V and J calls and clone size; the DNA was used to work out D and trimming. The table records 150,000 to 200,000 clones, roughly three quarters of them present only once. Deletions cut 5 bases from V and 6 bases from J, with 13 bases between. The length of the CDR3 is 13 residues. Germline V gene sequence: CDR1 MNHEY, CDR2 SVGAGI. The study's findings and limits: According to an earlier analysis, most TCR beta V segments yielded productive rearrangements about 87% or about 30% of the time. It was around 160 TCR beta chains that were listed as cytomegalovirus-associated.

The sequencing input was PBMCs. The sequence was obtained from a man in his 60s in good health and CMV-seronegative. The chain uses TRBV6-5 and TRBJ2-5, with a weak D call TRBD1 (6 bases). CDR3 protein: CASSVTGLKTQYF. CDR3 nucleotides: TGTGCCAGCAGTGTAACAGGGTTGAAGACCCAGTACTTC.